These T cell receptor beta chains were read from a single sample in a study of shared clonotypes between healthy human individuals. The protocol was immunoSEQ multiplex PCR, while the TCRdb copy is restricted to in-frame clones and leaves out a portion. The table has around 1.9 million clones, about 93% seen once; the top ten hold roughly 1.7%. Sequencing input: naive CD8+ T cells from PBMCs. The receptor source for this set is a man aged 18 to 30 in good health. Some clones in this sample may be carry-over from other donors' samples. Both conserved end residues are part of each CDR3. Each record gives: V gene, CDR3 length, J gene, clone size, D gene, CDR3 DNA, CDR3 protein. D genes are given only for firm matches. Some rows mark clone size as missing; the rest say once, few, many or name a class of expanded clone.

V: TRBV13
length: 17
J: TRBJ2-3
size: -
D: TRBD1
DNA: TGTGCCAGCAGCTTCCTCCGAGACAGGGGGCTCACAGATACGCAGTATTTT
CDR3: CASSFLRDRGLTDTQYF

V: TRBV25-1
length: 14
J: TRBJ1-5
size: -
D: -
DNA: TGTGCCAGCAGTGGCTCTTACCTCAATCAGCCCCAGCATTTT
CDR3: CASSGSYLNQPQHF

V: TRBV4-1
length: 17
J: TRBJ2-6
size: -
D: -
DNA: TGCGCCAGTGGGTTATCGGGATCTTCATCTGGGGCCAACGTCCTGACTTTC
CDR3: CASGLSGSSSGANVLTF

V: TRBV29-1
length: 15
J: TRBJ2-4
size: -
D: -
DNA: TGCAGCGTTGGGGGGTCTCTTGGAGCCAAAAACATTCAGTACTTC
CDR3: CSVGGSLGAKNIQYF

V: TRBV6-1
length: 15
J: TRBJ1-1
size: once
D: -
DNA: TGTGCCACCCCGAGGGGGGGCGTCGGGGGCTATGAAGCTTTCTTT
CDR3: CATPRGGVGGYEAFF

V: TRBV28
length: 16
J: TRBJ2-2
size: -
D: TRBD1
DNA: TGTGCCAGCAGTTTCAGGTTGACAGGGCAGGCCGGGGAGCTGTTTTTT
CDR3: CASSFRLTGQAGELFF

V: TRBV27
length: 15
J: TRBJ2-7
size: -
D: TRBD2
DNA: TGTGCCAGCAGTTCTTCCCCTAGCGGGATCTACGAGCAGTACTTC
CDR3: CASSSSPSGIYEQYF

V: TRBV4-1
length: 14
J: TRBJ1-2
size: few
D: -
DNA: TGCGCCAGCAGCCCCAGCGCGGGGAACTATGGCTACACCTTC
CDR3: CASSPSAGNYGYTF

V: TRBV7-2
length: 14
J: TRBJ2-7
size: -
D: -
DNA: TGTGCCAGCAGCCTCCAGACACCCTCCTACGAGCAGTACTTC
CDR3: CASSLQTPSYEQYF

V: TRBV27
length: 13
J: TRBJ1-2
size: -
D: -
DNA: TGTGCCAGCAGTTTTAGGGGAAACTATGGCTACACCTTC
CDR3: CASSFRGNYGYTF

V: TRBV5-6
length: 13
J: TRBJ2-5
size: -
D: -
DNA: TGTGCCAGCAGCTTGATCAGACAAGAGACCCAGTACTTC
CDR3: CASSLIRQETQYF

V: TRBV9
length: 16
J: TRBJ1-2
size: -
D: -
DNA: TGTGCCAGCAGCGAAGACTCGACAGCCACAACATATGGCTACACCTTC
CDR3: CASSEDSTATTYGYTF

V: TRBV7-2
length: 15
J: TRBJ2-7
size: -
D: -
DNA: TGTGCCAGCAGCTTAGCGGGAGGCGTTGCCTACGAGCAGTACTTC
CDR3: CASSLAGGVAYEQYF

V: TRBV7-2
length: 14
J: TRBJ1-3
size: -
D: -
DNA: TGTGCCAGCAGCTTTCCAGGCTCTGGAAACACCATATATTTT
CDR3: CASSFPGSGNTIYF

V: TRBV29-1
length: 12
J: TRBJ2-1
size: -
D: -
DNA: TGCAGCGTTCAGGTCCTATACAATGAGCAGTTCTTC
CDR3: CSVQVLYNEQFF

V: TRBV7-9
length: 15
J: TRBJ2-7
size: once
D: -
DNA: TGTGCCAGCAGCTTAGTCTCTAGCAACTCCTACGAGCAGTACTTC
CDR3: CASSLVSSNSYEQYF

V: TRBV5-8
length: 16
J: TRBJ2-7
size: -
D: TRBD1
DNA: TGTGCCAGCAGCTACAGGGGGCATCGGGAGTATAACGAGCAGTACTTC
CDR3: CASSYRGHREYNEQYF

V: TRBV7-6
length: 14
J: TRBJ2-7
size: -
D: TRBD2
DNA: TGTGCCAGCAGCATAGGGACTAGCGGCTACGAGCAGTACTTC
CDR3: CASSIGTSGYEQYF

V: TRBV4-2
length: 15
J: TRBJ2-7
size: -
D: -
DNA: TGTGCCAGCAGCCAAGGTTACAGGGTCAATTCCGAGCAGTACTTC
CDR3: CASSQGYRVNSEQYF

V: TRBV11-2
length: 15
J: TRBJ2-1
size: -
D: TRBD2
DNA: TGTGCCAGCAGCTCCGGACTAGCGGGAGGTAATGAGCAGTTCTTC
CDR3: CASSSGLAGGNEQFF

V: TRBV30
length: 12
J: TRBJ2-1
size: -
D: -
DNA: TGTGCCTGGAGTATAGGGTTCAATGAGCAGTTCTTC
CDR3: CAWSIGFNEQFF